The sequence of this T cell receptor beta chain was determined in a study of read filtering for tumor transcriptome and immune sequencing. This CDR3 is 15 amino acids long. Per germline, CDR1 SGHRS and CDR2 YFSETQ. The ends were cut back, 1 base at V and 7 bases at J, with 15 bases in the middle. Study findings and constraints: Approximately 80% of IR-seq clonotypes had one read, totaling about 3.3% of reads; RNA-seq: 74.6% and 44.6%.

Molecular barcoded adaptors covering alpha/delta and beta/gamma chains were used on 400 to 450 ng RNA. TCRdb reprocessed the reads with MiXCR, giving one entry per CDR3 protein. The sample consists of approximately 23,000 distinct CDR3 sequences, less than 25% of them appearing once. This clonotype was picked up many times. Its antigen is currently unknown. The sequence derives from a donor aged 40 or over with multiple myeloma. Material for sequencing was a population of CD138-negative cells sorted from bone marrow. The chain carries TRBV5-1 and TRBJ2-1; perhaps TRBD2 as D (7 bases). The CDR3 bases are TGCGCCAGCAGCTTGACAGGGAGGGGCACAAATGAGCAGTTCTTC. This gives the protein CASSLTGRGTNEQFF. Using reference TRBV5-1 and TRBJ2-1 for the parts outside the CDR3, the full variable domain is KAGVTQTPRYLIKTRGQQVTLSCSPISGHRSVSWYQQTPGQGLQFLFEYFSETQRNKGNFPGRFSGRQFSNSRSEMNVSTLELGDSALYLCASSLTGRGTNEQFFGPGTRLTVL.